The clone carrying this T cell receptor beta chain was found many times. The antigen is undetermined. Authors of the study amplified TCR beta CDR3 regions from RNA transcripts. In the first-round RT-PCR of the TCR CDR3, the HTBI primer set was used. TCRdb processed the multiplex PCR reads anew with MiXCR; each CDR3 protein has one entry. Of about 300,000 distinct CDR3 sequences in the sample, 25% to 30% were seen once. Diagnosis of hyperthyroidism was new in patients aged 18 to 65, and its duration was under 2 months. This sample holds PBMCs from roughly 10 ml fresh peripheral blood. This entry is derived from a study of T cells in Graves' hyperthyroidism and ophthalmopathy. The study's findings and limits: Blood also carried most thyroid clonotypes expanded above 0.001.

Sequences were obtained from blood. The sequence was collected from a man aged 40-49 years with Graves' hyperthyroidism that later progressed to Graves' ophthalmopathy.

The CDR3 coding sequence is TGTGCCAGCAGCAAATGGACACAGACCTTCTACGAGCAGTACTTC. Translated, it gives CASSKWTQTFYEQYF. This sequence joins TRBV5-4 and TRBJ2-7; possibly TRBD1 for D (5 bases). Trimming left V 4 bases short and J 3 bases short, with 17 bases between. The germline CDR1 and CDR2 sequences are SGHNT and YYREEE (reference sequence). The CDR3 sequence is 15 residues long.